The rows below give T cell receptor beta chains drawn from one sample of a study of blood T cell repertoires in COVID-19. TCRdb keeps only in-frame clones here, not all; method: immunoSEQ multiplex PCR. The sample yields 350,000 or so clones, roughly 88% seen once. The specimen was peripheral blood. These receptors all come from a woman aged 30 to 39 with COVID-19, enrolled during active disease. Each CDR3 is given with its conserved first and last residue. D genes are given only for firm matches. For some rows the clone size is stated as once, few or many, or as a class when expanded; others skip it.

>TRBV27|TRBJ1-4|.|.
CASSSPPGGKLFF
TGTGCCAGCAGTTCCCCCCCCGGGGGAAAACTGTTTTTT
>TRBV19|TRBJ2-3|.|.
CASSTRQGGTDTQYF
TGTGCCAGTAGTACGAGGCAAGGTGGCACAGATACGCAGTATTTT
>TRBV27|TRBJ1-4|.|TRBD1
CASRSQTGAEEKLFF
TGTGCCAGCAGATCCCAGACAGGGGCAGAAGAAAAACTGTTTTTT
>TRBV7-2|TRBJ1-2|.|.
CASSSGGYGYTF
TGTGCCAGCAGCAGCGGGGGGTATGGCTACACCTTC
>TRBV3-1/TRBV3-2|TRBJ2-7|.|TRBD2
CASTRLAGGSTPYEQYF
TGTGCCAGCACCCGACTAGCGGGGGGGAGTACCCCATACGAGCAGTACTTC
>TRBV2|TRBJ2-4|.|.
CASKKGVGALIQYF
TGTGCCAGCAAAAAGGGGGTTGGGGCCCTCATTCAGTACTTC
>TRBV6-2/TRBV6-3|TRBJ1-5|.|.
CASSTHYSNQPQHF
TGTGCCAGCAGTACACACTATAGCAATCAGCCCCAGCATTTT
>TRBV7-8|TRBJ1-6|.|TRBD1
CASSLSGTGGGNSPLHF
TGTGCCAGCAGCTTATCCGGGACAGGGGGTGGAAATTCACCCCTCCACTTT
>TRBV2|TRBJ2-1|.|.
CASSEEATRPYNEQFF
TGTGCCAGCAGTGAAGAGGCGACTAGGCCCTACAATGAGCAGTTCTTC
>TRBV10-3|TRBJ1-6|once|.
CAISDERANSPLHF
TGTGCCATCAGTGACGAGAGAGCAAATTCACCCCTCCACTTT
>TRBV4-1|TRBJ1-1|.|.
CASRDGGNTEAFF
TGCGCCAGCAGAGATGGAGGGAACACTGAAGCTTTCTTT
>TRBV25-1|TRBJ1-3|.|.
CASSEELYSGNTIYF
TGTGCCAGCAGTGAAGAACTGTACTCTGGAAACACCATATATTTT
>TRBV6-2/TRBV6-3|TRBJ1-5|.|TRBD1
CASSSIVGTGRSLSNQPQHF
TGTGCCAGCAGTTCCATCGTCGGGACAGGGCGGTCTCTAAGCAATCAGCCCCAGCATTTT
>TRBV3-1/TRBV3-2|TRBJ1-2|few|.
CASSLTQGNGYTF
TGTGCCAGCAGCCTCACACAGGGAAATGGCTACACCTTC
>TRBV27|TRBJ2-1|once|TRBD2
CASSLTGLLYNEQFF
TGTGCCAGCAGTTTAACGGGACTACTCTACAATGAGCAGTTCTTC
>TRBV30|TRBJ1-2|once|TRBD1
CAWSPGGLGGYTF
TGTGCCTGGAGTCCAGGGGGTTTAGGCGGCTACACCTTC
>TRBV27|TRBJ1-6|.|.
CASRAGAWNSPLHF
TGTGCCAGTAGAGCAGGGGCTTGGAATTCACCCCTCCACTTT
>TRBV6-2/TRBV6-3|TRBJ2-1|once|.
CASSYSLGHNEQFF
TGTGCCAGCAGTTACTCACTTGGGCACAATGAGCAGTTCTTC
>TRBV5-4|TRBJ1-2|.|TRBD1
CASSSPGTGVPGPYGYTF
TGTGCCAGCAGCTCTCCCGGGACAGGGGTCCCCGGCCCCTATGGCTACACCTTC
>TRBV6-5|TRBJ2-3|.|.
CASSYTPGLLWYF
TGTGCCAGCAGTTACACCCCCGGACTCCTATGGTATTTT
>TRBV7-2|TRBJ2-3|.|.
CASSAAGSANTQYF
TGTGCCAGCAGCGCAGCGGGCTCCGCTAATACGCAGTATTTT
>TRBV4-1|TRBJ1-5|.|.
CASRRTTGPRNQPQHF
TGCGCCAGCAGACGAACCACAGGGCCTCGCAATCAGCCCCAGCATTTT
>TRBV23-1|TRBJ1-2|.|.
CASSHRTAHYGYTF
TGCGCCAGCAGTCATCGCACCGCGCACTATGGCTACACCTTC
>TRBV7-6|TRBJ2-1|.|TRBD2
CASSLERGWGNEQFF
TGTGCCAGCAGCCTCGAGCGGGGCTGGGGGAATGAGCAGTTCTTC
>TRBV29-1|TRBJ1-5|.|TRBD1
CSVTDREGNQPQHF
TGCAGCGTGACGGACAGGGAAGGCAATCAGCCCCAGCATTTT
>TRBV20-1|TRBJ1-1|.|.
CRWLSGTEAFF
TGCAGGTGGCTGTCCGGGACTGAAGCTTTCTTT
>TRBV6-6|TRBJ2-3|.|TRBD1
CASSRDRGGTDTQYF
TGTGCCAGCAGCCGGGACAGGGGAGGAACAGATACGCAGTATTTT
>TRBV4-1|TRBJ2-7|.|TRBD1
CASSHRQGYEQYF
TGCGCCAGCAGCCATCGACAGGGGTACGAGCAGTACTTC
>TRBV7-6|TRBJ2-2|.|TRBD2
CASSAIGLAKNTGELFF
TGTGCCAGCAGCGCCATCGGACTAGCGAAGAACACCGGGGAGCTGTTTTTT
>TRBV5-6|TRBJ1-2|.|.
CASRVRSYGYTF
TGTGCCAGCAGAGTGAGGAGCTATGGCTACACCTTC
>TRBV15|TRBJ1-1|.|.
CATSRDLADTEAFF
TGTGCCACCAGCAGAGATCTGGCGGACACTGAAGCTTTCTTT
>TRBV5-1|TRBJ1-2|.|TRBD1
CASRRDSLYGYTF
TGCGCCAGCCGGCGGGACAGTCTGTATGGCTACACCTTC
>TRBV7-2|TRBJ1-2|.|.
CASSPGTLYGYTF
TGTGCCAGCAGCCCGGGGACACTCTATGGCTACACCTTC
>TRBV5-6|TRBJ1-6|.|.
CASSLGRSYNSPLHF
TGTGCCAGCAGCTTGGGTCGCTCCTATAATTCACCCCTCCACTTT
>TRBV10-2|TRBJ1-1|.|.
CASRPSRENTEAFF
TGCGCCAGCAGACCTAGTCGGGAGAACACTGAAGCTTTCTTT
>TRBV3-1/TRBV3-2|TRBJ1-5|.|.
CASSPRGLNQPQHF
TGTGCCAGCAGCCCCAGGGGTCTCAATCAGCCCCAGCATTTT
>TRBV6-2/TRBV6-3|TRBJ2-7|once|TRBD2
CASTPSGASYEQYF
TGTGCCAGCACCCCAAGCGGGGCCTCCTACGAGCAGTACTTC
>TRBV19|TRBJ2-3|.|TRBD2
CASSIMASGPLGTDTQYF
TGTGCCAGTAGTATCATGGCTAGCGGGCCCCTAGGCACAGATACGCAGTATTTT
>TRBV15|TRBJ1-1|few|.
CATSRGDGGEAFF
TGTGCCACCAGCAGAGGGGACGGGGGAGAAGCTTTCTTT
>TRBV3-1/TRBV3-2|TRBJ2-1|.|TRBD2
CASSQDPLAGGLYNEQFF
TGTGCCAGCAGCCAAGATCCCCTAGCGGGGGGGCTGTACAATGAGCAGTTCTTC
>TRBV6-5|TRBJ1-2|.|.
CASSSLLVQTYGYTF
TGTGCCAGCAGTTCATTACTCGTTCAAACCTATGGCTACACCTTC
>TRBV7-8|TRBJ2-2|.|TRBD2
CASSLRRGANTGELFF
TGTGCCAGCAGCTTAAGGCGGGGGGCGAACACCGGGGAGCTGTTTTTT
>TRBV7-6|TRBJ2-7|.|TRBD2
CASSLVSGTSGATYEQYF
TGTGCCAGCAGCTTAGTTTCCGGGACTAGCGGGGCTACCTACGAGCAGTACTTC
>TRBV5-1|TRBJ1-3|.|.
CASSLGQGLNTIYF
TGCGCCAGCAGCTTGGGGCAGGGCCTAAACACCATATATTTT
>TRBV7-9|TRBJ1-2|.|TRBD1
CASSSWTGNGYTF
TGTGCCAGCAGCTCTTGGACAGGGAATGGCTACACCTTC
>TRBV5-5|TRBJ1-2|.|TRBD1
CASSPSGQGWSYTF
TGTGCCAGCAGCCCTTCGGGACAGGGATGGTCCTACACCTTC
>TRBV7-8|TRBJ1-1|.|TRBD1
CASSPSRGLRRMNTEAFF
TGTGCCAGCAGTCCATCCAGGGGGCTCCGGAGGATGAACACTGAAGCTTTCTTT
>TRBV5-4|TRBJ1-2|.|.
CASSLEGEGGYTF
TGTGCCAGCAGCTTGGAAGGGGAAGGCGGCTACACCTTC
>TRBV13|TRBJ2-1|.|.
CASSFPGNEQFF
TGTGCCAGCAGCTTTCCCGGGAATGAGCAGTTCTTC
>TRBV27|TRBJ1-6|.|TRBD1
CASSWGQANANSPLHF
TGTGCCAGCAGTTGGGGACAGGCAAATGCTAATTCACCCCTCCACTTT
>TRBV7-9|TRBJ1-2|.|TRBD1
CASSLARGQLDGYTF
TGTGCCAGCAGCTTAGCTCGGGGACAGTTGGATGGCTACACCTTC
>TRBV7-3|TRBJ2-5|many|TRBD2
CASSRGEKETQYF
TGTGCCAGCAGCCGGGGGGAGAAAGAGACCCAGTACTTC